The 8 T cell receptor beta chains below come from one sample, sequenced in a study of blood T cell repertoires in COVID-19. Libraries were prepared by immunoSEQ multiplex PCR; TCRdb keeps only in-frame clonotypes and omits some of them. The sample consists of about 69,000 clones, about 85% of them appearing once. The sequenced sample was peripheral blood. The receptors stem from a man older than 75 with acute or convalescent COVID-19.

The CDR3 coding sequence is TGTGCCAGCAGTCGAGGGACATTGAAAGAGACCCAGTACTTC. This translates into CASSRGTLKETQYF. The chain has TRBV2 and TRBJ2-5, with D tentatively TRBD1 (6 bases). V lost 5 bases and J 3 bases, leaving 13 bases between the germline ends. CDR3 length: 14 amino acids. Per germline, CDR1 SNHLY and CDR2 FYNNEI.

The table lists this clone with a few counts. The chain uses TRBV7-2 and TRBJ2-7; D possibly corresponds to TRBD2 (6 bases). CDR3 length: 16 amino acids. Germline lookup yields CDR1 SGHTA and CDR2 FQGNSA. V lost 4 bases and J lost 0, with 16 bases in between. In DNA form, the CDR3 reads TGTGCCAGCAGCTATGGTAGGCGGGAAGACTCCTACGAGCAGTACTTC. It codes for CASSYGRREDSYEQYF.

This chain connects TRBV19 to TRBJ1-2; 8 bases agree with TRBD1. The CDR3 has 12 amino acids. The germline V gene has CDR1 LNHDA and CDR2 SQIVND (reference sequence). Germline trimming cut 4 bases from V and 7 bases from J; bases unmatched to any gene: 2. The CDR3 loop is CASSTGQGGYTF. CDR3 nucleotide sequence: TGTGCCAGTAGTACCGGACAGGGTGGCTACACCTTC.

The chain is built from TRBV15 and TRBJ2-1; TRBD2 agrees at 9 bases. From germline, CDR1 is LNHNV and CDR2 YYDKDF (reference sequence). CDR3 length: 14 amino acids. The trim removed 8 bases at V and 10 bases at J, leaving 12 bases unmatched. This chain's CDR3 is CATSRVAGVEEQFF. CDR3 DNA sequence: TGTGCCACCTCGAGGGTAGCGGGAGTAGAAGAGCAGTTCTTC.

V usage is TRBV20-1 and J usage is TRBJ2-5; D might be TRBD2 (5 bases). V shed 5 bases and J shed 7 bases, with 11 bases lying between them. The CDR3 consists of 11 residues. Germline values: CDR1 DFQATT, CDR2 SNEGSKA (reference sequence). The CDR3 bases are TGCAGTGCTCGCCCCACTAGGACCCAGTACTTC. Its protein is CSARPTRTQYF.

The CDR3, as DNA: TGTGCCATCAGTGAGTCGTTACAGAACTATGGCTACACCTTC. Amino acid sequence: CAISESLQNYGYTF. The chain has TRBV10-3 and TRBJ1-2; D ambiguous. CDR1 and CDR2 (germline): ENHRY, SYGVKD. With 0 bases removed from V and 2 bases from J, the gap between germline ends came to 7 bases. There are 14 residues in the CDR3.

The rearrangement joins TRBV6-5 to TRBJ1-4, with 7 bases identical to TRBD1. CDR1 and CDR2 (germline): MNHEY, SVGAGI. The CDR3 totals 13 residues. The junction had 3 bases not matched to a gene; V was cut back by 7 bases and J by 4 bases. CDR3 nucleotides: TGTGCCAGCACCGGGACAGTTAATGAAAAACTGTTTTTT. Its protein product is CASTGTVNEKLFF.

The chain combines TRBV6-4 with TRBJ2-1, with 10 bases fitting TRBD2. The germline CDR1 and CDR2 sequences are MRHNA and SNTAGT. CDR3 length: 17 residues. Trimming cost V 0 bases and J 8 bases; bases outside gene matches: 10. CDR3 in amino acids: CASSDSNSGRPGDEQFF. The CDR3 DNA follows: TGTGCCAGCAGTGACTCGAATAGCGGGAGGCCGGGGGATGAGCAGTTCTTC.